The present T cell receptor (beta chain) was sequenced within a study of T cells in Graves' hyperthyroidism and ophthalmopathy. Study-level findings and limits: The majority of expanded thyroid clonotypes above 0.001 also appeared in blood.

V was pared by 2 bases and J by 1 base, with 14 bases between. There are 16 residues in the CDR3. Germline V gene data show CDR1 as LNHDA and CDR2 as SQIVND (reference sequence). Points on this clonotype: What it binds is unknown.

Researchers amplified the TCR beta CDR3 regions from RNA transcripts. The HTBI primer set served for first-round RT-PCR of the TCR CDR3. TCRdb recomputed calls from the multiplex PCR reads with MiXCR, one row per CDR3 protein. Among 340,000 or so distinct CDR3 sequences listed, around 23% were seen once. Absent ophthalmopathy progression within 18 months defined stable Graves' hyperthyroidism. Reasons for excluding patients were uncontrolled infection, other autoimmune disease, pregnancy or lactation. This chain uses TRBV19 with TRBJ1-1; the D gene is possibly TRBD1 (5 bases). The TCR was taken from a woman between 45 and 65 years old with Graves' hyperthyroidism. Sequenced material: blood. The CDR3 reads CASSIFGLTGNTEAFF. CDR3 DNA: TGTGCCAGTAGTATATTTGGCCTTACAGGGAACACTGAAGCTTTCTTT.